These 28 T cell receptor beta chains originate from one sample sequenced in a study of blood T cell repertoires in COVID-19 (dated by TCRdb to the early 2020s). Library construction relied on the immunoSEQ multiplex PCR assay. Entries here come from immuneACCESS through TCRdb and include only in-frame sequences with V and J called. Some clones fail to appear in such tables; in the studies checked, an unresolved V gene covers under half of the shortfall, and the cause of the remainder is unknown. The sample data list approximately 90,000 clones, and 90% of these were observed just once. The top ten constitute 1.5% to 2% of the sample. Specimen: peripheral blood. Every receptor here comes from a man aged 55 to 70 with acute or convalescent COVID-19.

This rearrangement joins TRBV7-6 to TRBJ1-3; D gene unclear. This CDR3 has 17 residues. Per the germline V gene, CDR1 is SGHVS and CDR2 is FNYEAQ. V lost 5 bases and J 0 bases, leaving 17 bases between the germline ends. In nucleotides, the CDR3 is TGTGCCAGCAGCCCCAGACGGGGAGAATTCTCTGGAAACACCATATATTTT. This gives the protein CASSPRRGEFSGNTIYF.

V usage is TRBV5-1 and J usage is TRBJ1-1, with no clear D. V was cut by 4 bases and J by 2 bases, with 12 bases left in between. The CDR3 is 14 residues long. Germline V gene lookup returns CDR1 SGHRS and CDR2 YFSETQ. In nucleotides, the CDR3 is TGCGCCAGCAGCGGGAGTAGTTACAACACTGAAGCTTTCTTT. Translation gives CASSGSSYNTEAFF.

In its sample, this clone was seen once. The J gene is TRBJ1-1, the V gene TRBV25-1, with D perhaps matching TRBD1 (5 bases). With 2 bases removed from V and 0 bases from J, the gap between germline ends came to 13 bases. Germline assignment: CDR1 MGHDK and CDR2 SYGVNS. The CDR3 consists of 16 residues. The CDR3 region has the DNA TGTGCCAGCAGTGAAATGGGGGGAGGTATGAACACTGAAGCTTTCTTT. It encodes CASSEMGGGMNTEAFF.

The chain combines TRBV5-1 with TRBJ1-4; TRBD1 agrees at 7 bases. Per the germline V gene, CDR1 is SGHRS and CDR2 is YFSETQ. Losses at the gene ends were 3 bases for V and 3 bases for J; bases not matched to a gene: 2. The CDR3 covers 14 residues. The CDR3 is CASSSGTANEKLFF. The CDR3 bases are TGCGCCAGCAGCTCCGGGACAGCTAATGAAAAACTGTTTTTT.

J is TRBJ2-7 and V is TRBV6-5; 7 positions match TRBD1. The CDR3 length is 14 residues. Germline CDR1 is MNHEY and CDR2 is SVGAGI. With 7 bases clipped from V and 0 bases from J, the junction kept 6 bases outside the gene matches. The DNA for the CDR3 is TGTGCCAGCACCGACAGGGAGCCCTCCTACGAGCAGTACGTC. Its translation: CASTDREPSYEQYV.

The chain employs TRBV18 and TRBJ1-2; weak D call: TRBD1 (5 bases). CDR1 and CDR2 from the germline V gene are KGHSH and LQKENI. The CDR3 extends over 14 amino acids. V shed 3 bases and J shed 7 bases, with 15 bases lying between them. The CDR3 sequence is CASSPLGAPRGYTF. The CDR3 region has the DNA TGTGCCAGCTCACCTTTAGGGGCCCCCCGTGGCTACACCTTC.

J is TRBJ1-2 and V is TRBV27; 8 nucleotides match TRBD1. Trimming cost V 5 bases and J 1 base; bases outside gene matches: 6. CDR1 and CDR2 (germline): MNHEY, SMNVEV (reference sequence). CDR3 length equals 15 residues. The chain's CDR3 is CASSLGQGHNYGYTF. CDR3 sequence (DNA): TGTGCCAGCAGTCTCGGACAGGGCCATAACTATGGCTACACCTTC.

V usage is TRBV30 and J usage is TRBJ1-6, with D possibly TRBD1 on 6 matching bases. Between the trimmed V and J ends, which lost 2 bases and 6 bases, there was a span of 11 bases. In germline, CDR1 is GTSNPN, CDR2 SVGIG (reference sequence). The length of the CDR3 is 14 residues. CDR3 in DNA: TGTGCCTGGAGTAGGAGAGGGGGTAATTCACCCCTCCACTTT. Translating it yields CAWSRRGGNSPLHF.

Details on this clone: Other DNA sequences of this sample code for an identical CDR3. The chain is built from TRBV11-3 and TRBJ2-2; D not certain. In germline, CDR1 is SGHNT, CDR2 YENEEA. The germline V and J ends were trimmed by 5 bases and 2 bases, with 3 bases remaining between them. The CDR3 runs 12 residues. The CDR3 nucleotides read TGTGCCAGCAGCCCTAACACCGGGGAGCTGTTTTTT. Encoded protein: CASSPNTGELFF.

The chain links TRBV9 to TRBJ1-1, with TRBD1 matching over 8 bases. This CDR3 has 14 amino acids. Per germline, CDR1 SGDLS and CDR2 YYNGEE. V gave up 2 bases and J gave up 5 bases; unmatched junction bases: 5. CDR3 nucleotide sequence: TGTGCCAGCAGCGTGGGCAGGGGGCGTACTGAAGCTTTCTTT. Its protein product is CASSVGRGRTEAFF. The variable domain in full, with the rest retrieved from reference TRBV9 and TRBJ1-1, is DSGVTQTPKHLITATGQRVTLRCSPRSGDLSVYWYQQSLDQGLQFLIQYYNGEERAKGNILERFSAQQFPDLHSELNLSSLELGDSALYFCASSVGRGRTEAFFGQGTRLTVV.

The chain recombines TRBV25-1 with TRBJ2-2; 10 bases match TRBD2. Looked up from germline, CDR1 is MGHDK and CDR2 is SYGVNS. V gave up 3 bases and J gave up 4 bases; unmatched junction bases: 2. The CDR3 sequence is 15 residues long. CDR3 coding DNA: TGTGCCAGCAGTGATAGCGGGGGGCCCACCGGGGAGCTGTTTTTT. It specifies CASSDSGGPTGELFF. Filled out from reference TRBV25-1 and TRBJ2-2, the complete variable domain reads EADIYQTPRYLVIGTGKKITLECSQTMGHDKMYWYQQDPGMELHLIHYSYGVNSTEKGDLSSESTVSRIRTEHFPLTLESARPSHTSQYLCASSDSGGPTGELFFGEGSRLTVL.

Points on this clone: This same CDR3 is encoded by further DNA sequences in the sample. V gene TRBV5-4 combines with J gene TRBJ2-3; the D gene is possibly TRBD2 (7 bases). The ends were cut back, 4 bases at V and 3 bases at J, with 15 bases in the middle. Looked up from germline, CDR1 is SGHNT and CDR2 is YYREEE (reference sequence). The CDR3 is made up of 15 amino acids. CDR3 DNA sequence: TGTGCCAGCAGCCTCGGGGGCGGGGGAACAGATACGCAGTATTTT. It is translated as CASSLGGGGTDTQYF.

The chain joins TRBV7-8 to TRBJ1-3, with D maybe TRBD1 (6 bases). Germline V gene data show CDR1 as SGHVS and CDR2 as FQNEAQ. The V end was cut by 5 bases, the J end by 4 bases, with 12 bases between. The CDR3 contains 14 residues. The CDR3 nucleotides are TGTGCCAGCAGCCCCGGGGGGCCCGGAAACACCATATATTTT. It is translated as CASSPGGPGNTIYF.

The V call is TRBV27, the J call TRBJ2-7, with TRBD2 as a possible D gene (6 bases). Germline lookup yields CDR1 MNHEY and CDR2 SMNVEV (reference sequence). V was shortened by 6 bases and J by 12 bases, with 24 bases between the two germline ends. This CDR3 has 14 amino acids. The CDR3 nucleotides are TGTGCCAGCAGCCCTACGGGGTGGGCGGGGTATGGGTACTTC. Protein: CASSPTGWAGYGYF.

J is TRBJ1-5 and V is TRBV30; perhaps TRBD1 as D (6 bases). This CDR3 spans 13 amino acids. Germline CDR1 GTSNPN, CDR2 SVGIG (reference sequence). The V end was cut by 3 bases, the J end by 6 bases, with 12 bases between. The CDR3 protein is CAWRGGQGQPQHF. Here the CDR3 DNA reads TGTGCCTGGAGGGGGGGGCAGGGTCAGCCCCAGCATTTT.

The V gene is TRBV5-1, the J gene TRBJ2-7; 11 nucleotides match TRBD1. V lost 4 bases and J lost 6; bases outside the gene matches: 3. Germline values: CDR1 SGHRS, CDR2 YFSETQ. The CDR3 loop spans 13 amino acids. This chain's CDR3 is CASSPGQGGEQYF. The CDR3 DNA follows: TGCGCCAGCAGCCCGGGACAGGGGGGCGAGCAGTACTTC.

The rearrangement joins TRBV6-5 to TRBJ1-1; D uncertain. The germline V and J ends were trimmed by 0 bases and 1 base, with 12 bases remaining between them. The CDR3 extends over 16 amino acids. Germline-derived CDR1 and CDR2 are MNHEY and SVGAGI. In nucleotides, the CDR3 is TGTGCCAGCAGTTACTCGAGCGGCCGGCAGAACACTGAAGCTTTCTTT. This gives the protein CASSYSSGRQNTEAFF.

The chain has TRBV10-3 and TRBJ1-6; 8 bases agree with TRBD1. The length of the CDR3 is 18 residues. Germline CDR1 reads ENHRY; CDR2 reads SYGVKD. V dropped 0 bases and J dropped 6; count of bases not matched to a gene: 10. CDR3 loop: CAISESLKTGGGNSPLHF. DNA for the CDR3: TGTGCCATCAGTGAGTCCCTTAAAACAGGGGGGGGTAATTCACCCCTCCACTTT.

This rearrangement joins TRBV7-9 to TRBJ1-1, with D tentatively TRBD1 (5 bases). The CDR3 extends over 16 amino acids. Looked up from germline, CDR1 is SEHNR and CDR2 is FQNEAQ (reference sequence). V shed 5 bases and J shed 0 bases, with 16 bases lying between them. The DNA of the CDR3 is TGTGCCAGCAGCCCCCGGGGGGGATCGATGAACACTGAAGCTTTCTTT. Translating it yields CASSPRGGSMNTEAFF.

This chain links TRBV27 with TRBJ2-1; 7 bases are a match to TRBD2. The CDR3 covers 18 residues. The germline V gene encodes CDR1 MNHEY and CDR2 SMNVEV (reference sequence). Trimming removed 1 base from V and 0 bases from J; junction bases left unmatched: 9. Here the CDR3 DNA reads TGTGCCAGCAGTTTATATCCCCCCGGGGGGTCCTCCTACAATGAGCAGTTCTTC. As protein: CASSLYPPGGSSYNEQFF.

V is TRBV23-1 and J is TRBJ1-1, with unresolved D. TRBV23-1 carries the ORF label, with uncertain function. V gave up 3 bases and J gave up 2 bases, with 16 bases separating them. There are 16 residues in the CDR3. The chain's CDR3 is CASSHRRAAVNTEAFF. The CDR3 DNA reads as TGCGCCAGCAGTCATCGCCGTGCGGCAGTCAACACTGAAGCTTTCTTT.

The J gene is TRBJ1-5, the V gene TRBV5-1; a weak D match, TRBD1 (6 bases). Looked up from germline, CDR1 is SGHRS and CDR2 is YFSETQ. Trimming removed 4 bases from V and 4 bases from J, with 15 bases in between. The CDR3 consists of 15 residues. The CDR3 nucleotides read TGCGCCAGCAGCCCTGAGGGGACAATTAATCAGCCCCAGCATTTT. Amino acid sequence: CASSPEGTINQPQHF.

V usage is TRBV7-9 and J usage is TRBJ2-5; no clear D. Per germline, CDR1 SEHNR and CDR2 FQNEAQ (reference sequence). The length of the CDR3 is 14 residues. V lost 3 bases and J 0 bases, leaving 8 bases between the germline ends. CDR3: CASSFYMDQETQYF. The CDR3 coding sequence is TGTGCCAGCAGCTTCTATATGGACCAAGAGACCCAGTACTTC.

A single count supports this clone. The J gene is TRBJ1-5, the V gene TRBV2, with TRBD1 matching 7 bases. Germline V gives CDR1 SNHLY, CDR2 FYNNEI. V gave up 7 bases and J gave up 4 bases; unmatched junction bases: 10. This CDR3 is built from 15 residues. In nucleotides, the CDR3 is TGTGCCAGCACCAAGGCGGGACAGAGAAATCAGCCCCAGCATTTT. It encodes CASTKAGQRNQPQHF.

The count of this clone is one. The CDR3 region has the DNA TGTGCCAGCTCACCGGGACAGGGGGTAGACTATGGCTACACCTTC. Translation: CASSPGQGVDYGYTF. The chain combines TRBV18 with TRBJ1-2; 11 bases align to TRBD1. V lost 3 bases to trimming and J lost 3 bases; unmatched junction nucleotides: 3. The CDR3 consists of 15 residues. CDR1 KGHSH and CDR2 LQKENI come from the germline V gene.

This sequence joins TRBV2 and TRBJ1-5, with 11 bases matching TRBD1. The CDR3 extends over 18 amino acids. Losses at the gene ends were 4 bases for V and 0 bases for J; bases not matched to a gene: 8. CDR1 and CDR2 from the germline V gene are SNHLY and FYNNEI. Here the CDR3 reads CASSGIGDRGNSNQPQHF. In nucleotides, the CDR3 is TGTGCCAGCAGTGGAATTGGGGACAGGGGGAATAGCAATCAGCCCCAGCATTTT.

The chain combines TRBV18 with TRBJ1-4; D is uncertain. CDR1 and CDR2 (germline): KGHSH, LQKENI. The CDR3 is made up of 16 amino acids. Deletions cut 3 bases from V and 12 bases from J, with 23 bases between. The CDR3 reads CASSPRGGREGNELFF. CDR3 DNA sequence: TGTGCCAGCTCACCCCGGGGAGGGCGCGAGGGAAATGAACTGTTTTTT.

The CDR3: CASSDTRSGTGSDLHNQPQHF. CDR3 DNA: TGTGCCAGCAGTGACACGCGCTCTGGGACAGGGTCCGACTTACACAATCAGCCCCAGCATTTT. The chain couples TRBV2 to TRBJ1-5; 9 bases line up with TRBD1. Germline CDR1 SNHLY, CDR2 FYNNEI. Germline trimming cut 3 bases from V and 3 bases from J; bases unmatched to any gene: 21. This CDR3 contains 21 residues.